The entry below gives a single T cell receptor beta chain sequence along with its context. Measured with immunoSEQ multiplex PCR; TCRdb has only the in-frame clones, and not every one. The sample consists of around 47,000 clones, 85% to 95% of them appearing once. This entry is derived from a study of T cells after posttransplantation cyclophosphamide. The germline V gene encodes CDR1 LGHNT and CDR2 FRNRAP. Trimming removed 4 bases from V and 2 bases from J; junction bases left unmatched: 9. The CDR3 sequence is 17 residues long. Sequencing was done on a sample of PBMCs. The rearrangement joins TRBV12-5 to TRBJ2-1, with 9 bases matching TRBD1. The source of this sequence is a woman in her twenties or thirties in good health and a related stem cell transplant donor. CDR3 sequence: CASGSGTGMVAYNEQFF. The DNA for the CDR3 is TGTGCTAGTGGTTCGGGGACAGGGATGGTAGCCTACAATGAGCAGTTCTTC.